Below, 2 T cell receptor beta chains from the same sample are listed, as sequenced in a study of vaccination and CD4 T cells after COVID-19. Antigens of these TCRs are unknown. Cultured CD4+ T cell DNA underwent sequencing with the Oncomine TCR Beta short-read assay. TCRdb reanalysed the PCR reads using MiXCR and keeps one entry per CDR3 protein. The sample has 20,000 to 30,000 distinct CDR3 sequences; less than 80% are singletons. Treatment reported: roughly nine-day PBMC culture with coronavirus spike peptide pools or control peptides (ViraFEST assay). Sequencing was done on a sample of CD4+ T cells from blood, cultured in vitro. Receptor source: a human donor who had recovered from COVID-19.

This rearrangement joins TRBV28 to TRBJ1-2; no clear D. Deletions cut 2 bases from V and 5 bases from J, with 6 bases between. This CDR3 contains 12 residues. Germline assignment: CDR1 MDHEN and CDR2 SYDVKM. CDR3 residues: CASSLREYGYTF. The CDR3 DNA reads TGTGCCAGCAGTTTACGGGAGTATGGCTACACCTTC.

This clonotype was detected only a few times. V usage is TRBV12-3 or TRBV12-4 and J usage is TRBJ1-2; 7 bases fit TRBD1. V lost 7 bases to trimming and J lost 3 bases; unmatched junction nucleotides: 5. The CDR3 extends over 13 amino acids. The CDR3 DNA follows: TGTGCCAGCACCCCAGGGGGACACTATGGCTACACCTTC. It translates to CASTPGGHYGYTF.